Listed below are T cell receptor beta chains from one sample, sequenced in a study of Ad26.COV2.S vaccination and SARS-CoV-2 variants. Assay used: immunoSEQ multiplex PCR; TCRdb lists only in-frame clones, some missing. This sample yields about 380,000 clones, of which 83% are seen a single time; about 7.4% belongs to the top ten. The input for sequencing was peripheral blood, taken in a trial of Ad26.COV2.S vaccine versus placebo. The receptor source for this set is a person between 18 and 60 years old who received the Ad26.COV2.S COVID-19 vaccine or a placebo. CDR3s include the opening cysteine and the closing phenylalanine or tryptophan. The order of the fields is J gene, D gene, V gene, clone size, CDR3 DNA, CDR3 protein. D genes are given only for firm matches. Some rows mark clone size as missing; the rest say once, few, many or name a class of expanded clone.

>TRBJ2-7|TRBD2|TRBV2|NA
TGTGCCACCTCGGGGGGGATCTACGAGCAGTACTTC
CATSGGIYEQYF
>TRBJ2-3|NA|TRBV2|NA
TGTGCCAGCACATTCACAGATACGCAGTATTTT
CASTFTDTQYF
>TRBJ2-3|NA|TRBV7-2|NA
TGTGCCAGCGTCAGGGGCTCCACAGATACGCAGTATTTT
CASVRGSTDTQYF
>TRBJ1-1|TRBD1|TRBV4-1|NA
TGCGCCAGCAGCAGGGGGACAGGGAGGGGCGACACTGAAGCTTTCTTT
CASSRGTGRGDTEAFF
>TRBJ2-1|TRBD2|TRBV5-1|NA
TGCGCCAGCAGCTCTGGGCAGCGGGAGGACTCCTACAATGAGCAGTTCTTC
CASSSGQREDSYNEQFF
>TRBJ1-1|TRBD1|TRBV7-3|NA
TGTGCCAGCAGCTTAGGGACAGGGAACACTGAAGCTTTCTTT
CASSLGTGNTEAFF
>TRBJ2-1|NA|TRBV19|NA
TGTGCCAGTAGCCATGGTGGTTTCAGTGAGCAGTTCTTC
CASSHGGFSEQFF
>TRBJ1-1|NA|TRBV18|NA
TGTGCCAGCTCAACCTTACAGTCAAGGGCGACTGAAGCTTTCTTT
CASSTLQSRATEAFF
>TRBJ2-3|NA|TRBV2|NA
TGTGCCAGCAGTGAAGTGCTAGCGATAGATACGCAGTATTTT
CASSEVLAIDTQYF
>TRBJ2-2|NA|TRBV4-2|NA
TGTGCCAGCAGCCAAGATGACGTGAGAGTCGGGGAGCTGTTTTTT
CASSQDDVRVGELFF
>TRBJ1-1|NA|TRBV4-2|few
TGTGCCAGCAGCCAAGGGGAAGTTAGTAACACTGAAGCTTTCTTT
CASSQGEVSNTEAFF
>TRBJ1-5|NA|TRBV7-9|once
TGTGCCAGCTTACAAACAGGGAGCAATCAGCCCCAGCATTTT
CASLQTGSNQPQHF
>TRBJ1-1|NA|TRBV18|NA
TGTGCCAGCTCACCGACAAACACTGAAGCTTTCTTT
CASSPTNTEAFF
>TRBJ2-3|TRBD2|TRBV12-5|NA
TGTGCAACCCTCGGGACTAGCGGTACAGATACGCAGTATTTT
CATLGTSGTDTQYF
>TRBJ2-7|NA|TRBV6-5|few
TGTGCCAGCAGTAGGACACCGAACTCCTACGAGCAGTACTTC
CASSRTPNSYEQYF
>TRBJ2-1|TRBD2|TRBV3-1/TRBV3-2|NA
TGTGCCAGCAGCCAAGAAGCTTTTGGGATAGCGGGAAATGAGCAGTTCTTC
CASSQEAFGIAGNEQFF
>TRBJ1-6|TRBD1|TRBV4-1|NA
TGCGCCAGCAGCCTCCGGACAGGGGGATCACCCCTCCACTTT
CASSLRTGGSPLHF
>TRBJ2-7|NA|TRBV20-1|NA
TGCAGTGCTAGAGATGGGTACGAGCAGTACTTC
CSARDGYEQYF
>TRBJ2-2|NA|TRBV5-1|NA
TGCGCCAGCAGCTTGACAGATGCAATCCGGGGGGAGCTGTTTTTT
CASSLTDAIRGELFF
>TRBJ1-5|NA|TRBV12-3/TRBV12-4|NA
TGTGCCAGCAGTTTGCTCGGTCAGCCCCAGCATTTT
CASSLLGQPQHF
>TRBJ1-2|NA|TRBV28|NA
TGTGCCAGCAGCTCGAACTATGGCTACACCTTC
CASSSNYGYTF
>TRBJ2-3|TRBD2|TRBV5-1|NA
TGCGCCAGCAGCGTTAGCGGGACTTCGTTAGGGGCAGATACGCAGTATTTT
CASSVSGTSLGADTQYF
>TRBJ1-1|TRBD1|TRBV5-1|NA
TGCGCCAGCAGCTCGCGTGCCGGAACTCGTACCGGGACAGGGATTGAAGCTTTCTTT
CASSSRAGTRTGTGIEAFF
>TRBJ1-3|TRBD1|TRBV6-6|few
TGTGCCAGCACTAGGGACAGCTCTGGAAACACCATATATTTT
CASTRDSSGNTIYF
>TRBJ2-7|NA|TRBV27|few
TGTGCCAGCAGTTTTAAGGGGGGATTCGTGCAGTACTTC
CASSFKGGFVQYF
>TRBJ2-7|NA|TRBV5-4|NA
TGTGCCAGCAGTTTTGGGCCCCCCTACGAGCAGTACTTC
CASSFGPPYEQYF
>TRBJ2-2|TRBD2|TRBV6-5|NA
TGTGCCAGCAGAGGGACTAGACCCTACACCGGGGAGCTGTTTTTT
CASRGTRPYTGELFF
>TRBJ2-7|TRBD1|TRBV12-3/TRBV12-4|NA
TGTGCCAGCAGTTTTGACAGGGGCTTGCAGTACTTC
CASSFDRGLQYF
>TRBJ2-3|TRBD2|TRBV7-2|NA
TGTGCCAGCAGGCTAGCGGGGGCCTCGCTCGGTACGCAGTATTTT
CASRLAGASLGTQYF
>TRBJ2-3|NA|TRBV3-1/TRBV3-2|NA
TGTGCCAGCAGCCAAGTCCAGCGGGGCACAGATACGCAGTATTTT
CASSQVQRGTDTQYF
>TRBJ1-1|NA|TRBV27|NA
TGTGCCAGCAGCCGACTGATGAACACTGAAGCTTTCTTT
CASSRLMNTEAFF
>TRBJ2-7|NA|TRBV4-1|NA
TGCGCCAGCAGCCAAGATCGGGGGTACGAGCAGTACTTC
CASSQDRGYEQYF
>TRBJ2-3|NA|TRBV7-3|NA
TGTGCCAGCAGCCCCCACAGGGACGCCGGCGAAGATACGCAGTATTTT
CASSPHRDAGEDTQYF
>TRBJ2-3|NA|TRBV6-4|NA
TGTGCCAGCAGTCCCCAGGGGGGCCTGAGCACAGATACGCAGTATTTT
CASSPQGGLSTDTQYF
>TRBJ2-3|TRBD2|TRBV27|once
TGTGCCAGCACCCTAGCGGGGGGTACAGATACGCAGTATTTT
CASTLAGGTDTQYF
>TRBJ2-1|NA|TRBV5-1|NA
TGCGCCAGCAGGCAAGCGGTAGCCTACAATGAGCAGTTCTTC
CASRQAVAYNEQFF
>TRBJ1-3|TRBD1|TRBV6-5|NA
TGTGCCAGCAGTTTTGGGACAGCAGCCACCATATATTTT
CASSFGTAATIYF
>TRBJ2-5|NA|TRBV10-2|NA
TGCGCCAGTGGCACTAGAGGCGAGACCCAGTACTTC
CASGTRGETQYF
>TRBJ2-2|TRBD1|TRBV3-1/TRBV3-2|NA
TGTGCCAGCAGCCACCCGGGACAGGGGGCCACCGGGGAGCTGTTTTTT
CASSHPGQGATGELFF
>TRBJ2-2|TRBD2|TRBV5-5|NA
TGTGCCAGCGGAGCGGGGGCGACCGGGGAGCTGTTTTTT
CASGAGATGELFF
>TRBJ2-7|NA|TRBV2|NA
TGTGCCAGCACCGAGGGACCGAGTTACGAGCAGTACTTC
CASTEGPSYEQYF
>TRBJ2-7|NA|TRBV9|once
TGTGCCAGCAGCGTAGGGGCAGATCTCCACGAGCAGTACTTC
CASSVGADLHEQYF
>TRBJ2-7|NA|TRBV9|NA
TGTGCCAGCAGCTGGGGGGCCGAAACCACCTACGAGCAGTACTTC
CASSWGAETTYEQYF
>TRBJ1-4|NA|TRBV4-1|NA
TGCGCCAGCAGCCAAGAATTCAGGCCCGGTGTTAAACTGTTTTTT
CASSQEFRPGVKLFF
>TRBJ2-1|NA|TRBV24-1|NA
TGTGCCACCAGTGATTTGAGTTCCATTAGGGCCAGGGAGTCCTACAATGAGCAGTTCTTC
CATSDLSSIRARESYNEQFF